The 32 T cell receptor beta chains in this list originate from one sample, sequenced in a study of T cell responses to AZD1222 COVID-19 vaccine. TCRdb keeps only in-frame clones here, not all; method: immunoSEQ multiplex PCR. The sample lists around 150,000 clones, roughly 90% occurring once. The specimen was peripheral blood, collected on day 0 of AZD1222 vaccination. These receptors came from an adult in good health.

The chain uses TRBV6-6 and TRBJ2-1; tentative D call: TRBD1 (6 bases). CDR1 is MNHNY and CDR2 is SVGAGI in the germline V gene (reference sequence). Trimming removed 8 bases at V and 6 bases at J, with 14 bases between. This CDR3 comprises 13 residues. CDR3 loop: CASRPGAGNEQFF. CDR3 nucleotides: TGTGCCAGCCGCCCAGGGGCAGGCAATGAGCAGTTCTTC.

This CDR3 reads CASSQPGQGSDGYTF. CDR3 nucleotide sequence: TGTGCCAGCAGCCAGCCGGGACAGGGCTCGGATGGCTACACCTTC. This rearrangement joins TRBV4-2 to TRBJ1-2; 9 bases agree with TRBD1. The germline gives CDR1 LGHNA, CDR2 YNFKEQ. The CDR3 sequence is 15 residues long. Unmatched junction bases numbered 8, after V lost 3 bases and J lost 6 bases.

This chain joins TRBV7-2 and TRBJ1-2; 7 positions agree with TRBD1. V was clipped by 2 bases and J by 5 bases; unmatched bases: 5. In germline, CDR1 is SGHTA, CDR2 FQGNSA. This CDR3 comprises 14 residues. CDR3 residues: CASSLTGTDYGYTF. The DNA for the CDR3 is TGTGCCAGCAGCTTAACCGGGACAGATTATGGCTACACCTTC.

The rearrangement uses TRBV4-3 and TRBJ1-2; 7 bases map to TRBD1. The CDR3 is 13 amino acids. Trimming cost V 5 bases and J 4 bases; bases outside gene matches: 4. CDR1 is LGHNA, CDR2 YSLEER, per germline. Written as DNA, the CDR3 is TGCGCCAGCAGCTTCCAGGGGGGCTATGGCTACACCTTC. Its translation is CASSFQGGYGYTF.

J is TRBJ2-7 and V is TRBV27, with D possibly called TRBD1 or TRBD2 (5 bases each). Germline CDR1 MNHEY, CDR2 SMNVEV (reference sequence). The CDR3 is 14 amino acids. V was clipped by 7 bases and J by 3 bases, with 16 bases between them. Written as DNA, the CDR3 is TGTGCCAGCACCGAGAGGGGAGCCCACTACGAGCAGTACTTC. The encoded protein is CASTERGAHYEQYF.

CDR3 amino acids: CASSQVGNEGTQYF. As DNA, the CDR3 is TGCGCCAGCAGCCAAGTTGGGAATGAGGGGACCCAGTACTTC. This chain links TRBV4-3 with TRBJ2-5; D possibly corresponds to TRBD2 (5 bases). The germline V and J ends were trimmed by 1 base and 7 bases, with 13 bases remaining between them. The CDR3 runs 14 residues. CDR1 and CDR2 (germline): LGHNA, YSLEER.

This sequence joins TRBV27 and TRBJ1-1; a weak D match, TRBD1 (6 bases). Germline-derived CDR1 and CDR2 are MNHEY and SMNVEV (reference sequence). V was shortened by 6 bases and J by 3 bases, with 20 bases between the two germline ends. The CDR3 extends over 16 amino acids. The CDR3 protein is CASRKYHRVLDTEAFF. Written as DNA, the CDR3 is TGTGCCAGCAGGAAATACCACAGGGTCTTGGACACTGAAGCTTTCTTT.

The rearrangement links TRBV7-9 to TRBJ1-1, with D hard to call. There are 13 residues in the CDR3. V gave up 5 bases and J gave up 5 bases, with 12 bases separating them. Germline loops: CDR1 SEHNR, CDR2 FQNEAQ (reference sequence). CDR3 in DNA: TGTGCCAGCAGCCGGGAGGGTGGGACTGAAGCTTTCTTT. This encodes CASSREGGTEAFF.

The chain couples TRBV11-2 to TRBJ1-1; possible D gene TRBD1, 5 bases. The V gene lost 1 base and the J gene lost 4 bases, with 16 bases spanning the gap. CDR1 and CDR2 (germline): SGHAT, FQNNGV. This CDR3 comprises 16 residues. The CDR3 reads CASSLGAARRGTEAFF. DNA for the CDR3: TGTGCCAGCAGCTTAGGGGCAGCCCGAAGGGGCACTGAAGCTTTCTTT. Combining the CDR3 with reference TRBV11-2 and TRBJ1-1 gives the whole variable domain EAGVAQSPRYKIIEKRQSVAFWCNPISGHATLYWYQQILGQGPKLLIQFQNNGVVDDSQLPKDRFSAERLKGVDSTLKIQPAKLEDSAVYLCASSLGAARRGTEAFFGQGTRLTVV.

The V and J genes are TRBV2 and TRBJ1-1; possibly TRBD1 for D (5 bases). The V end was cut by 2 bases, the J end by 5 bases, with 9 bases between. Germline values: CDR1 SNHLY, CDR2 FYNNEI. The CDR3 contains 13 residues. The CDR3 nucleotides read TGTGCCAGCAGTGAATTGGGGGGAACTGAAGCTTTCTTT. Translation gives CASSELGGTEAFF.

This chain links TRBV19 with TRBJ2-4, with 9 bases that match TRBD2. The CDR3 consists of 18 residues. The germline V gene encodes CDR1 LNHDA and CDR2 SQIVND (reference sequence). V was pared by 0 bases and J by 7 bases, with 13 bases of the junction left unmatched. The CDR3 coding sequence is TGTGCCAGTAGTATAGATCACCTAGCGGGGTCTCTTCTGAACATTCAGTACTTC. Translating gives CASSIDHLAGSLLNIQYF.

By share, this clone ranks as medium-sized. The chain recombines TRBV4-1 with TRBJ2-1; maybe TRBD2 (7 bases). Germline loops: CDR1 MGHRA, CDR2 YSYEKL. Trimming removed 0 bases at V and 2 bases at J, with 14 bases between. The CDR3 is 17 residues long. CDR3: CASSQESRGGPYNEQFF. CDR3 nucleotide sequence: TGCGCCAGCAGCCAAGAAAGTAGGGGGGGGCCCTACAATGAGCAGTTCTTC.

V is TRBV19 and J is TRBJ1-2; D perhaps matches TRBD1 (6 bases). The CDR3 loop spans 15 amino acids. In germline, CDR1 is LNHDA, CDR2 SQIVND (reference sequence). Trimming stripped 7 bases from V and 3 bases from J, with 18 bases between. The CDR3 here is CASKTRDIGHYGYTF. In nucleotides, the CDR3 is TGTGCCAGTAAAACACGGGACATCGGACACTATGGCTACACCTTC. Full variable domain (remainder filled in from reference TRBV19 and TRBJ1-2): DGGITQSPKYLFRKEGQNVTLSCEQNLNHDAMYWYRQDPGQGLRLIYYSQIVNDFQKGDIAEGYSVSREKKESFPLTVTSAQKNPTAFYLCASKTRDIGHYGYTFGSGTRLTVV.

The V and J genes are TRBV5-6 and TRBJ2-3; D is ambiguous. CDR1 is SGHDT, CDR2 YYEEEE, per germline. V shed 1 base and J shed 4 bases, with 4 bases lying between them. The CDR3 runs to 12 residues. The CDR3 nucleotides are TGTGCCAGCAGCTTGAACCCAGATACGCAGTATTTT. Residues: CASSLNPDTQYF.

The DNA of the CDR3 is TGTGCCAGCAGGAGGGGCGGAGAAGAGACCCAGTACTTC. Protein sequence: CASRRGGEETQYF. The J gene is TRBJ2-5, the V gene TRBV2; D could derive from TRBD1 or TRBD2 (5 bases each). Deletions cut 6 bases from V and 3 bases from J, with 11 bases between. CDR3 length: 13 amino acids. CDR1 and CDR2 from the germline V gene are SNHLY and FYNNEI.

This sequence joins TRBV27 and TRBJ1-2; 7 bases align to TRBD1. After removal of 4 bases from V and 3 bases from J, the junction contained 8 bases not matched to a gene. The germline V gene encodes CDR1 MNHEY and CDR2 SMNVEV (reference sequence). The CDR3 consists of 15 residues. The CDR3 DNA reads TGTGCCAGCAGTTCGGGACAGAGCTCCTACTATGGCTACACCTTC. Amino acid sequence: CASSSGQSSYYGYTF.

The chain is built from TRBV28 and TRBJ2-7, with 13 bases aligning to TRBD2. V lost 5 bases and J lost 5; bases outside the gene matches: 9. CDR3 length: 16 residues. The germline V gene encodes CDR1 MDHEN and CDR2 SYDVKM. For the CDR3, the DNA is TGTGCCAGCAGTCTGACTAGCGGGGGGTTTCCTCACGAGCAGTACTTC. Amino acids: CASSLTSGGFPHEQYF.

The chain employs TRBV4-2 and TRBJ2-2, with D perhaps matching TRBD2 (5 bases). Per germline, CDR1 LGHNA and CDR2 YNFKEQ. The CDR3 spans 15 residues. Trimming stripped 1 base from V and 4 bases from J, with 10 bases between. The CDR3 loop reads CASSQGASSTGELFF. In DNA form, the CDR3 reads TGTGCCAGCAGCCAAGGGGCTAGCTCCACCGGGGAGCTGTTTTTT.

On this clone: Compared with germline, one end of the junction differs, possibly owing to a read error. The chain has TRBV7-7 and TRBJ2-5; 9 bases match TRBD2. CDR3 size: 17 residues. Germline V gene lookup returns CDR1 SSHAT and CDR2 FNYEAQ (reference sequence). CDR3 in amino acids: CASSLALAGLPQETQYF. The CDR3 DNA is TGTGCTAGCAGCTTAGCACTAGCGGGTCTGCCCCAAGAGACCCAGTACTTC. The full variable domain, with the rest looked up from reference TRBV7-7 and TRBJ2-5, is GAGVSQSPRYKVTKRGQDVTLRCDPISSHATLYWYQQALGQGPEFLTYFNYEAQPDKSGLPSDRFSAERPEGSISTLTIQRTEQRDSAMYRCASSLALAGLPQETQYFGPGTRLLVL.

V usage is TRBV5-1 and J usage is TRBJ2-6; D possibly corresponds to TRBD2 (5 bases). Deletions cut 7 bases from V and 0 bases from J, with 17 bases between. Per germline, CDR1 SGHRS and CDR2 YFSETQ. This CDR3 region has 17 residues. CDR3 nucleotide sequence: TGCGCCAGCCTCGGCCCGGAGGTGGTCTCTGGGGCCAACGTCCTGACTTTC. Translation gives CASLGPEVVSGANVLTF.

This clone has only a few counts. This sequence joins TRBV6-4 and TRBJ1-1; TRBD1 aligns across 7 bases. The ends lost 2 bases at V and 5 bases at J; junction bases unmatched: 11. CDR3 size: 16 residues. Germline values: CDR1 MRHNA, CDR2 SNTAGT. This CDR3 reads CASSDRGGAGGTEAFF. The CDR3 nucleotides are TGTGCCAGCAGTGACAGAGGGGGCGCGGGTGGAACTGAAGCTTTCTTT.

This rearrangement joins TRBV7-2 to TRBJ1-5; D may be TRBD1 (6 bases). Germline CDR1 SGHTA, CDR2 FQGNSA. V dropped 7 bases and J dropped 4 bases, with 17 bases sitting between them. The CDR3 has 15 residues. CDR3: CASNPGGGKNQPQHF. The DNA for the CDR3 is TGTGCCAGCAACCCCGGGGGGGGCAAAAATCAGCCCCAGCATTTT.

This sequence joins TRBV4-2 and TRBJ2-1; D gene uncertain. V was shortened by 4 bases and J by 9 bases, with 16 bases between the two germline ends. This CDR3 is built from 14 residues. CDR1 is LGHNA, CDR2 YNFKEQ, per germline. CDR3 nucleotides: TGTGCCAGCAGCCCCCGGTCCCCAAGGAGTGAGCAGTTCTTC. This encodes CASSPRSPRSEQFF.

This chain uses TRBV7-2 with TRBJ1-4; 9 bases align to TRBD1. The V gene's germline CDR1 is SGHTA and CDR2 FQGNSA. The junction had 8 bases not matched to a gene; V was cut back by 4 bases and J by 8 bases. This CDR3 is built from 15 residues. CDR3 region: CASSSGTGPREKLFF. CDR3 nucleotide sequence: TGTGCCAGCAGCTCGGGGACAGGGCCGAGGGAAAAACTGTTTTTT.

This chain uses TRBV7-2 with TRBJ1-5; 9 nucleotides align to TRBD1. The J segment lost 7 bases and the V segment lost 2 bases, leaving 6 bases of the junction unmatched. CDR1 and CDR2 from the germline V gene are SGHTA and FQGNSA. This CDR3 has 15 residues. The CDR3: CASSLRGQGGQPQHF. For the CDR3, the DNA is TGTGCCAGCAGCTTACGGGGACAGGGCGGGCAGCCCCAGCATTTT.

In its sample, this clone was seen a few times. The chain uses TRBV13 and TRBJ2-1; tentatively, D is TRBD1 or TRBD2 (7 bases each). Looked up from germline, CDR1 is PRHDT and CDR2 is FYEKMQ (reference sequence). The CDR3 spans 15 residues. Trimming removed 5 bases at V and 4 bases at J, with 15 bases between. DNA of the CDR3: TGTGCCAGCAGCCAGGGGGGGCTAGGGTACAATGAGCAGTTCTTC. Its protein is CASSQGGLGYNEQFF.

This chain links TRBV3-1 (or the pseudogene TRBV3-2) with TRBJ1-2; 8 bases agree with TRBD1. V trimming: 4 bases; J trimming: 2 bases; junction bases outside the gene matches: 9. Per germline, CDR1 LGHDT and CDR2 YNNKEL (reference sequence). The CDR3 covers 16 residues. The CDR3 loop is CASSPFFGQGNYGYTF. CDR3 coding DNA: TGTGCCAGCAGCCCCTTTTTTGGACAGGGCAACTATGGCTACACCTTC.

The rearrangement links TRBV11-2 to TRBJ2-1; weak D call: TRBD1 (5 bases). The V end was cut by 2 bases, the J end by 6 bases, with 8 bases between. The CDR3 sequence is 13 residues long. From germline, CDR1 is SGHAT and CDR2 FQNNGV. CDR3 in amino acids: CASSLQGPNEQFF. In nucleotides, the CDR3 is TGTGCCAGCAGCTTACAGGGCCCCAATGAGCAGTTCTTC.

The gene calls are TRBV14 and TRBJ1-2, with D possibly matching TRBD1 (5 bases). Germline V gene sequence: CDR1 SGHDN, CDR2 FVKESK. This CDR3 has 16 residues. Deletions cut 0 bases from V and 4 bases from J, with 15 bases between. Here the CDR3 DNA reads TGTGCCAGCAGCCAAGACGGGGCCGGCGGAGGCTATGGCTACACCTTC. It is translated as CASSQDGAGGGYGYTF.

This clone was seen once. CDR3 nucleotide sequence: TGTGCCAGCAGTTACTCGGCAGGAGCTTACAATCAGCCCCAGCATTTT. Translating gives CASSYSAGAYNQPQHF. The rearrangement joins TRBV6-5 to TRBJ1-5; D unresolved. CDR1 and CDR2 (germline): MNHEY, SVGAGI. V lost 0 bases and J 3 bases, leaving 12 bases between the germline ends. The CDR3 runs 16 residues.

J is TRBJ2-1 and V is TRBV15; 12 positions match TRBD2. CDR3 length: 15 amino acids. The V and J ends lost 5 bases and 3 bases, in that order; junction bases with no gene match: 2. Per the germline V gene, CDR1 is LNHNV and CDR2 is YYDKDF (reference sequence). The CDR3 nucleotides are TGTGCCACCAGCCTAGCGGGAGGGAACTACAATGAGCAGTTCTTC. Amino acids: CATSLAGGNYNEQFF.

The DNA for the CDR3 is TGTGCCAGCAGCCCTGTCGGGACAGGACAAGAGACCCAGTACTTC. As protein: CASSPVGTGQETQYF. The chain links TRBV7-3 to TRBJ2-5; 8 nucleotides match TRBD1. The CDR3 covers 15 residues. Germline lookup yields CDR1 SGHTA and CDR2 FQGTGA. V lost 5 bases and J lost 2; bases outside the gene matches: 7.